The 7 T cell receptor beta chains below all came from one sample that was sequenced in a study of blood T cell repertoires in COVID-19 (TCRdb year 2020). The method behind the library was the immunoSEQ multiplex PCR assay. Entries here come from immuneACCESS through TCRdb and include only in-frame sequences with V and J called. Some clones fail to appear in such tables; in the studies checked, an unresolved V gene covers under half of the shortfall, and the cause of the remainder is unknown. This sample comprises a few hundred thousand clones, roughly four fifths of them detected only once. The top ten hold around 9% of the sample. The sequenced sample was PBMCs or T cells enriched from blood (not recorded which). These TCRs come from a man in his forties or fifties who had recovered from COVID-19.

This chain uses TRBV29-1 with TRBJ1-2, with D unclear. Germline V gene lookup returns CDR1 SQVTM and CDR2 ANQGSEA. Deletions cut 1 base from V and 11 bases from J, with 23 bases between. The CDR3 has 15 amino acids. The CDR3 is CSVEVAGYGYTFYTF. CDR3 bases: TGCAGCGTTGAAGTCGCGGGCTATGGCTACACCTTTTACACCTTC.

The chain uses TRBV7-8 and TRBJ1-6; D might be TRBD1 (5 bases). The CDR3 length is 15 residues. Germline V gene sequence: CDR1 SGHVS, CDR2 FQNEAQ. V was shortened by 4 bases and J by 7 bases, with 14 bases between the two germline ends. The CDR3 sequence: CASSWEGMRNSPLHF. In DNA, the CDR3 is TGTGCCAGCAGCTGGGAGGGGATGCGGAATTCACCCCTCCACTTT.

This chain connects TRBV15 to TRBJ2-1, with D tentatively TRBD2 (6 bases). The CDR3 runs 14 residues. The V gene's germline CDR1 is LNHNV and CDR2 YYDKDF (reference sequence). V was cut by 0 bases and J by 7 bases, with 10 bases left in between. This CDR3 reads CATSRDPSGNEQFF. In DNA, the CDR3 is TGTGCCACCAGCAGAGACCCGAGCGGGAATGAGCAGTTCTTC.

V usage is TRBV3-1 (or the pseudogene TRBV3-2) and J usage is TRBJ2-5; D is perhaps TRBD2 (5 bases). Germline V gives CDR1 LGHDT, CDR2 YNNKEL (reference sequence). Trimming stripped 2 bases from V and 5 bases from J, with 9 bases between. This CDR3 is built from 13 residues. This CDR3 is CASSQTRMETQYF. CDR3 bases: TGTGCCAGCAGCCAAACTAGGATGGAGACCCAGTACTTC.

This rearrangement joins TRBV7-6 to TRBJ1-5; D uncertain. Germline CDR1 is SGHVS and CDR2 is FNYEAQ. Trimming stripped 3 bases from V and 7 bases from J, with 7 bases between. The CDR3 runs to 12 residues. The CDR3 spells CASSFPGQPQHF. CDR3 coding DNA: TGTGCCAGCAGCTTCCCGGGGCAGCCCCAGCATTTT.

The chain employs TRBV2 and TRBJ1-1; D may be TRBD1 (5 bases). Trimming cost V 3 bases and J 7 bases, with 27 bases left between them. Germline V gene data show CDR1 as SNHLY and CDR2 as FYNNEI. This CDR3 comprises 18 residues. CDR3 DNA sequence: TGTGCCAGCAGTGAGATCCGAACAGGAGGCACTGGAGGGGTTGAAGCTTTCTTT. Translating gives CASSEIRTGGTGGVEAFF.

This clone was seen only once. Other DNA sequences within the sample encode an identical CDR3. The genes are TRBV5-1 and TRBJ1-1; D is possibly TRBD1 (6 bases). The germline V gene encodes CDR1 SGHRS and CDR2 YFSETQ. Trimming removed 4 bases from V and 2 bases from J, with 15 bases in between. This CDR3 spans 15 amino acids. CDR3 sequence reads: CASSPRGGENTEAFF. CDR3 nucleotides: TGCGCCAGCAGCCCCCGAGGGGGAGAAAACACTGAAGCTTTCTTT.